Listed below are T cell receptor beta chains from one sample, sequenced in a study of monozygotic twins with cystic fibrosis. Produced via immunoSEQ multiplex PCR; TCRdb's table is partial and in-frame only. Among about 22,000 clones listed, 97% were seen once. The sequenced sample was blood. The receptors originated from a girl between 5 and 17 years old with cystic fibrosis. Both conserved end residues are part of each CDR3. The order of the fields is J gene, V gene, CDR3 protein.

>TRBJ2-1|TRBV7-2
CASSSQTSASGNEQFF
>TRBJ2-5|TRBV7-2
CASSPRTSGGLGTQYF
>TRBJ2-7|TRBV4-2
CASSHGDRDYEQYF
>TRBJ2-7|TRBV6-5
CASSYGRTAEQYF
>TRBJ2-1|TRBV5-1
CASSLFSGIGNEQFF
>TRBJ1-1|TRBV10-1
CASILDGDMNTEAFF
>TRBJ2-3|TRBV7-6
CASSPYPLLLGARSTDTQYF
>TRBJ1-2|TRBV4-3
CASSQEKGARGYGYTF
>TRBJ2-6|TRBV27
CASSFGTDFRGANVLTF
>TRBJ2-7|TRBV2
CASKKIAYEQYF
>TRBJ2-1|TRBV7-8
CASSLRAYNEQFF
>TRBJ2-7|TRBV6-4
CASSEFHEQYF